Listed below are T cell receptor beta chains from one sample, sequenced in a study of T-cell reconstitution after alpha-beta-depleted transplantation in children. Using its own MiXCR run on the PCR reads, TCRdb lists one record per CDR3 protein. This sample carries about 900,000 distinct CDR3 sequences, less than 30% of them seen once, and the ten largest clones take about 28%. The sample was PBMCs, mostly from graft donor cells, taken 360 days after TCRalphabeta/CD19-depleted stem cell transplant. The receptors come from a boy in the first two years of life who had a stem cell transplant for SCID, so the T cells may come from the graft donor. Each CDR3 is given with its conserved first and last residue. Fields, in order: clone size, J gene, V gene, D gene, CDR3 DNA, CDR3 protein. D genes are given only for firm matches. Where a row states a size, it is once, few, many or the class of an expanded clone; other rows omit it.

abundance: few; j_gene: TRBJ2-1; v_gene: TRBV20-1; d_gene: TRBD2; CDR3nt: TGCAGTGCTTCAGGGGGGACTAGCGGGGCCTACAATGAGCAGTTCTTC; CDR3aa: CSASGGTSGAYNEQFF
abundance: .; j_gene: TRBJ2-5; v_gene: TRBV11-2; d_gene: TRBD2; CDR3nt: TGTGCCAGCAGTTACAAGCGGGGTTACCAAGAGACCCAGTACTTC; CDR3aa: CASSYKRGYQETQYF
abundance: .; j_gene: TRBJ2-7; v_gene: TRBV4-2; d_gene: TRBD2; CDR3nt: TGTGCCAGCAGCCAAGAGGGGGGGGAATACGAGCAGTACTTC; CDR3aa: CASSQEGGEYEQYF
abundance: .; j_gene: TRBJ1-3; v_gene: TRBV10-3; d_gene: .; CDR3nt: TGTGCCATCAGTGAGGTCTGGGACCTTATCGTCGGAAACACCATATATTTT; CDR3aa: CAISEVWDLIVGNTIYF
abundance: .; j_gene: TRBJ2-1; v_gene: TRBV29-1; d_gene: .; CDR3nt: TGCAGCGTTGAAAACCCGGTCGACAATGAGCAGTTCTTC; CDR3aa: CSVENPVDNEQFF
abundance: few; j_gene: TRBJ2-2; v_gene: TRBV5-1; d_gene: .; CDR3nt: TGCGCCAGCAGCCCGGGGATTTTTACCGGGGAGCTGTTTTTT; CDR3aa: CASSPGIFTGELFF
abundance: many; j_gene: TRBJ2-2; v_gene: TRBV10-3; d_gene: .; CDR3nt: TGTGCCATCAGTTTTCATGGGCCCCACGCCGGGGAGCTGTTTTTT; CDR3aa: CAISFHGPHAGELFF
abundance: once; j_gene: TRBJ2-1; v_gene: TRBV11-2; d_gene: .; CDR3nt: TGTGCCAGCAAAAACCACCTGCCGTCCAATGAGCAGTTCTTC; CDR3aa: CASKNHLPSNEQFF
abundance: few; j_gene: TRBJ2-3; v_gene: TRBV24-1; d_gene: TRBD1; CDR3nt: TGTGCCACCAGTGATACGGGACAGGGAGGCACAGATACGCAGTATTTT; CDR3aa: CATSDTGQGGTDTQYF
abundance: few; j_gene: TRBJ2-5; v_gene: TRBV4-1; d_gene: .; CDR3nt: TGCGCCAGCAGCCAAGATGACAGACCAGAAGAGACCCAGTACTTC; CDR3aa: CASSQDDRPEETQYF
abundance: .; j_gene: TRBJ2-3; v_gene: TRBV2; d_gene: .; CDR3nt: TGTGCCAGCACGTTAGGGATGACAGATACGCAGTATTTT; CDR3aa: CASTLGMTDTQYF
abundance: .; j_gene: TRBJ1-4; v_gene: TRBV14; d_gene: .; CDR3nt: TGTGCCAGCAGCCATTTTTATGGGGCAGAGGAAAAACTGTTTTTT; CDR3aa: CASSHFYGAEEKLFF
abundance: .; j_gene: TRBJ2-3; v_gene: TRBV4-3; d_gene: .; CDR3nt: TGCGCCAGCAGCCAAGATCCCTCCGAGGACACTCAGTATTTT; CDR3aa: CASSQDPSEDTQYF
abundance: .; j_gene: TRBJ1-6; v_gene: TRBV10-1; d_gene: .; CDR3nt: TGCGCCAGCAGTGATGCGGGGAAATCACCCCTCCACTTT; CDR3aa: CASSDAGKSPLHF
abundance: .; j_gene: TRBJ2-3; v_gene: TRBV5-1; d_gene: TRBD1; CDR3nt: TGCGCCAGCAGCTTGGGGGACAGGTACCCTAGCACAGATACGCAGTATTTT; CDR3aa: CASSLGDRYPSTDTQYF
abundance: .; j_gene: TRBJ2-3; v_gene: TRBV7-2; d_gene: TRBD2; CDR3nt: TGTGCCAGCAGCTTAGTTCCGGGGGGAAAAACAGATACGCAGTATTTT; CDR3aa: CASSLVPGGKTDTQYF
abundance: few; j_gene: TRBJ2-1; v_gene: TRBV4-3; d_gene: TRBD1; CDR3nt: TGCGCCAGCAGCCAAGGGGCACAGGGGGTTACCTACAATGAGCAGTTCTTC; CDR3aa: CASSQGAQGVTYNEQFF
abundance: .; j_gene: TRBJ2-3; v_gene: TRBV6-5; d_gene: TRBD2; CDR3nt: TGTGCCAGCAGTTACTCCACCGGGACTAGTAGGGCAGATACGCAGTATTTT; CDR3aa: CASSYSTGTSRADTQYF
abundance: .; j_gene: TRBJ1-2; v_gene: TRBV29-1; d_gene: TRBD1; CDR3nt: TGCAGCGTTGACTGGGGACAGGGGGATATGAACTATGGCTACACCTTC; CDR3aa: CSVDWGQGDMNYGYTF
abundance: .; j_gene: TRBJ1-1; v_gene: TRBV5-1; d_gene: .; CDR3nt: TGCGCCAGCAGTGATGCCGGGGTGATGAACACTGAAGCTTTCTTT; CDR3aa: CASSDAGVMNTEAFF
abundance: .; j_gene: TRBJ1-1; v_gene: TRBV5-1; d_gene: .; CDR3nt: TGCGCCAGCAGCTTGGTATCAGGGCTCCGGGGGAACACTGAAGCTTTCTTT; CDR3aa: CASSLVSGLRGNTEAFF
abundance: .; j_gene: TRBJ2-2; v_gene: TRBV5-1; d_gene: TRBD1; CDR3nt: TGCGCCAGCCACCCTACAGGGGACACCGGGGAGCTGTTTTTT; CDR3aa: CASHPTGDTGELFF
abundance: few; j_gene: TRBJ1-1; v_gene: TRBV19; d_gene: .; CDR3nt: TGTGCCAGTAGTATAGAGGGGGTGCCTATGAACACTGAAGCTTTCTTT; CDR3aa: CASSIEGVPMNTEAFF
abundance: .; j_gene: TRBJ2-3; v_gene: TRBV24-1; d_gene: .; CDR3nt: TGTGCCACCAGTGATTTGTTTCCCGCGCTGAGGCTGTATTTT; CDR3aa: CATSDLFPALRLYF
abundance: few; j_gene: TRBJ1-2; v_gene: TRBV6-5; d_gene: .; CDR3nt: TGTGCCAGCAGTCCCGCGAGTCATAATTCAACCTTC; CDR3aa: CASSPASHNSTF
abundance: few; j_gene: TRBJ2-1; v_gene: TRBV10-3; d_gene: .; CDR3nt: TGTGCCATCAGTGAGGGGCGGGGAGGCAATGAGCAGTTCTTC; CDR3aa: CAISEGRGGNEQFF
abundance: .; j_gene: TRBJ1-5; v_gene: TRBV15; d_gene: .; CDR3nt: TGTGCCACCAGCAGGAAACGACAGACTAATAGCAATCAGCCCCAGCATTTT; CDR3aa: CATSRKRQTNSNQPQHF
abundance: .; j_gene: TRBJ1-1; v_gene: TRBV7-2; d_gene: .; CDR3nt: TGTGCCAGCAGCCCCCTAGGGGAGGGCCGAACATCGGACACTGAAGCTTTCTTT; CDR3aa: CASSPLGEGRTSDTEAFF
abundance: .; j_gene: TRBJ2-2; v_gene: TRBV11-2; d_gene: .; CDR3nt: TGTGCCAGCAGCTTAGTACCAAGTCCCACTACCGGGGAGCTGTTTTTT; CDR3aa: CASSLVPSPTTGELFF
abundance: .; j_gene: TRBJ1-1; v_gene: TRBV4-3; d_gene: .; CDR3nt: TGCGCCAGCAGCCAAGTTGGGTCCGCGTTCGACACTGAAGCTTTCTTT; CDR3aa: CASSQVGSAFDTEAFF
abundance: .; j_gene: TRBJ2-1; v_gene: TRBV20-1; d_gene: TRBD1; CDR3nt: TGCAGTGTCTCCCCCGGGACAGGGGGTGCCTATGAGCAGTTCTTC; CDR3aa: CSVSPGTGGAYEQFF
abundance: many; j_gene: TRBJ2-6; v_gene: TRBV11-1; d_gene: .; CDR3nt: TGTGCCAGCAGCTTCAACAGGGCTTTCGGGGCCAACGTCCTGACTTTC; CDR3aa: CASSFNRAFGANVLTF
abundance: few; j_gene: TRBJ1-5; v_gene: TRBV3-1; d_gene: .; CDR3nt: TGTGCCAGCAGCCACGGAGGGGGGGGTCAGCCCCAGCATTTT; CDR3aa: CASSHGGGGQPQHF
abundance: few; j_gene: TRBJ2-1; v_gene: TRBV5-1; d_gene: .; CDR3nt: TGCGCCAGCAGTTATCAGGACCTTAACAATGAGCAGTTCTTC; CDR3aa: CASSYQDLNNEQFF
abundance: few; j_gene: TRBJ1-2; v_gene: TRBV4-3; d_gene: .; CDR3nt: TGCGCCAGCAGCCTGACTGAGGGGGTTTCCAACTATGGCTACACCTTC; CDR3aa: CASSLTEGVSNYGYTF
abundance: .; j_gene: TRBJ2-1; v_gene: TRBV7-4; d_gene: TRBD2; CDR3nt: TGTGCCAGCAGCTTACTTACAAATAGCGGGGGGGATGGCTCCTACAATGAGCAGTTCTTC; CDR3aa: CASSLLTNSGGDGSYNEQFF
abundance: .; j_gene: TRBJ2-2; v_gene: TRBV12-3/TRBV12-4; d_gene: .; CDR3nt: TGTGCCACCACGAAGTGGGAATCGAACACCGGGGAGCTGTTTTTT; CDR3aa: CATTKWESNTGELFF
abundance: .; j_gene: TRBJ1-5; v_gene: TRBV7-8; d_gene: .; CDR3nt: TGTGCCAGCAGTAAGCGGGTGAATCAGCCCCAGCATTTT; CDR3aa: CASSKRVNQPQHF
abundance: few; j_gene: TRBJ1-5; v_gene: TRBV29-1; d_gene: TRBD1; CDR3nt: TGCAGCGTGGCGACAGGGGGTAATCAGCCCCAGCATTTT; CDR3aa: CSVATGGNQPQHF
abundance: .; j_gene: TRBJ2-5; v_gene: TRBV4-3; d_gene: .; CDR3nt: TGCGCCAGCAGCCAAGATCCCGTCCAGGGACGATTGACCCAGTACTTC; CDR3aa: CASSQDPVQGRLTQYF
abundance: .; j_gene: TRBJ2-2; v_gene: TRBV4-2; d_gene: .; CDR3nt: TGTGCCAGCAGCCAAGACTTCCAATCCCAAAGGACCGGGGAGCTGTTTTTT; CDR3aa: CASSQDFQSQRTGELFF
abundance: .; j_gene: TRBJ2-1; v_gene: TRBV29-1; d_gene: .; CDR3nt: TGCAGCGCCCTGACAGGTAATGAGCAGTTCTTC; CDR3aa: CSALTGNEQFF
abundance: few; j_gene: TRBJ2-7; v_gene: TRBV4-1; d_gene: .; CDR3nt: TGCGCCAGCAGCCTTAAGACTCGGGGTTTGGGCGAGCAGTACTTC; CDR3aa: CASSLKTRGLGEQYF
abundance: .; j_gene: TRBJ2-7; v_gene: TRBV10-3; d_gene: .; CDR3nt: TGTGCCATCAGTGAGTCTGGGGGCGCGAGGGGGGAGCAGTACTTC; CDR3aa: CAISESGGARGEQYF
abundance: few; j_gene: TRBJ2-7; v_gene: TRBV20-1; d_gene: TRBD2; CDR3nt: TGCAGTGCTAGAGGGATCCCACTAGCGGGGTTCTACGAGCAGTACTTC; CDR3aa: CSARGIPLAGFYEQYF
abundance: once; j_gene: TRBJ2-3; v_gene: TRBV15; d_gene: .; CDR3nt: TGTGCCACCAGCAGAGAGGTAACAGATACGCAGTATTTT; CDR3aa: CATSREVTDTQYF
abundance: .; j_gene: TRBJ1-5; v_gene: TRBV3-1; d_gene: TRBD1; CDR3nt: TGTGCCAGCAGCCATGGACCAGGACAGGGAAGTAACAATCAGCCCCAGCATTTT; CDR3aa: CASSHGPGQGSNNQPQHF
abundance: .; j_gene: TRBJ2-5; v_gene: TRBV4-1; d_gene: .; CDR3nt: TGCGCCAGCAGCCAAATATTCCGGGACCGCTTTCAAGAGACCCAGTACTTC; CDR3aa: CASSQIFRDRFQETQYF
abundance: .; j_gene: TRBJ2-7; v_gene: TRBV12-3/TRBV12-4; d_gene: .; CDR3nt: TGTGCCAGCAGGACCGGGACGGAAAGCTCCTACGAGCAGTACTTC; CDR3aa: CASRTGTESSYEQYF
abundance: .; j_gene: TRBJ2-1; v_gene: TRBV5-1; d_gene: .; CDR3nt: TGCGCCAGCAGCTTGGACGCGACAGGCTCCTACAATGAGCAGTTCTTC; CDR3aa: CASSLDATGSYNEQFF
abundance: many; j_gene: TRBJ2-1; v_gene: TRBV7-6; d_gene: .; CDR3nt: TGTGCCAGCAGCTTATGGGGAGTGGGTTATGAGCAGTTCTTC; CDR3aa: CASSLWGVGYEQFF
abundance: .; j_gene: TRBJ2-7; v_gene: TRBV20-1; d_gene: .; CDR3nt: TGCAGTGCCGGGGTTTCCTACGAGCAGTACTTC; CDR3aa: CSAGVSYEQYF
abundance: .; j_gene: TRBJ2-2; v_gene: TRBV11-2; d_gene: .; CDR3nt: TGTGCCAGCAGCTTATTTAGCATAGGGGAGAACACCGGGGAGCTGTTTTTT; CDR3aa: CASSLFSIGENTGELFF
abundance: .; j_gene: TRBJ2-7; v_gene: TRBV29-1; d_gene: .; CDR3nt: TGCAGCGTTTCTTTGACTGAAACCTACGAGCAGTACTTC; CDR3aa: CSVSLTETYEQYF
abundance: .; j_gene: TRBJ2-1; v_gene: TRBV12-3/TRBV12-4; d_gene: TRBD2; CDR3nt: TGTGCCAGCAGCCTGACTAGCGGGGACCCCTACAATGAGCAGTTCTTC; CDR3aa: CASSLTSGDPYNEQFF